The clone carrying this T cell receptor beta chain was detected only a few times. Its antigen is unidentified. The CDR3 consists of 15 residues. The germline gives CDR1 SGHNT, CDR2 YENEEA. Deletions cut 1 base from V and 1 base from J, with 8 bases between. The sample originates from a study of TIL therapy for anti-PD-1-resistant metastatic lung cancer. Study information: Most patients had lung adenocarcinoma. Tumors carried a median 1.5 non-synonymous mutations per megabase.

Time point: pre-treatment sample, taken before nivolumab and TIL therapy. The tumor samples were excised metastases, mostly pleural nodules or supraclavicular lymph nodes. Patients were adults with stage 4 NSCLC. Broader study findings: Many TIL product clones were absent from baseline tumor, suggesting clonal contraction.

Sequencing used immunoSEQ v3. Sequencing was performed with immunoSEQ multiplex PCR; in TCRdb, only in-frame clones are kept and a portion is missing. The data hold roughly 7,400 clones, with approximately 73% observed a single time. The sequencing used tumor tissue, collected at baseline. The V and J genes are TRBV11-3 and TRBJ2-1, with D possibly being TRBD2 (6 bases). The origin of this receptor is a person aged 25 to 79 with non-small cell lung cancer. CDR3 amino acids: CASSLGGVSYNEQFF. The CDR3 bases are TGTGCCAGCAGCTTAGGCGGGGTGTCCTACAATGAGCAGTTCTTC.